What follows are 5 T cell receptor beta chains derived from one specimen sequenced in a study of T-cell memory formation after mild COVID-19. TCRdb used MiXCR to reprocess the 5' RACE reads, holding one entry per CDR3 protein. This table holds some 200,000 distinct CDR3 sequences, 20% to 25% found once. Sequenced: PBMCs or a T cell subset sorted from them (not recorded which). These receptors came from an adult woman who had mild COVID-19 (a few samples of this study predate the infection). Cell type and time point are not known.

This clonotype was seen a few times. The chain uses TRBV13 and TRBJ2-1, with D possibly matching TRBD1 (6 bases). The CDR3 totals 12 residues. Looked up from germline, CDR1 is PRHDT and CDR2 is FYEKMQ (reference sequence). The germline V and J ends were trimmed by 6 bases and 12 bases, with 15 bases remaining between them. The CDR3 nucleotides read TGTGCCAGCAGAGGGGGACCCCAAGGGCAGTTCTTC. Residues: CASRGGPQGQFF.

This clonotype was detected a few times. The chain is built from TRBV4-3 and TRBJ2-7, with a possible D match to TRBD2 (6 bases). V dropped 0 bases and J dropped 0 bases, with 12 bases sitting between them. The germline gives CDR1 LGHNA, CDR2 YSLEER. The CDR3 spans 16 residues. CDR3 region: CASSQDTGVASYEQYF. The CDR3 DNA is TGCGCCAGCAGCCAAGATACGGGGGTGGCCTCCTACGAGCAGTACTTC.

This clonotype has a handful of counts. CDR3 sequence (DNA): TGTGCCAGCAGCACCCGGGACAGGGTGGGTTTTTCCTACAATGAGCAGTTCTTC. Protein sequence: CASSTRDRVGFSYNEQFF. The chain is built from TRBV7-9 and TRBJ2-1, with 9 bases identical to TRBD1. The CDR3 sequence is 18 residues long. J lost 1 base, V lost 5 bases, and 12 bases had no gene match. CDR1 is SEHNR and CDR2 is FQNEAQ in the germline V gene (reference sequence).

In DNA form, the CDR3 reads TGTGCCAGCAGCGAATCAACCCTTACAGGAGGCTCCTACAATGAGCAGTTCTTC. Its translation: CASSESTLTGGSYNEQFF. The chain combines TRBV9 with TRBJ2-1; TRBD1 or TRBD2 may be the D gene (5 bases each). CDR1 and CDR2 (germline): SGDLS, YYNGEE. The V gene lost 3 bases and the J gene lost 0 bases, with 19 bases spanning the gap. This CDR3 has 18 amino acids. Combining the CDR3 with reference TRBV9 and TRBJ2-1 gives the whole variable domain DSGVTQTPKHLITATGQRVTLRCSPRSGDLSVYWYQQSLDQGLQFLIQYYNGEERAKGNILERFSAQQFPDLHSELNLSSLELGDSALYFCASSESTLTGGSYNEQFFGPGTRLTVL.

This clonotype has more than one count but fewer than ten. V is TRBV20-1 and J is TRBJ1-5; D may be TRBD1 (6 bases). CDR1 and CDR2 (germline): DFQATT, SNEGSKA (reference sequence). The length of the CDR3 is 14 residues. V lost 3 bases, J lost 0 bases, and 9 bases lay in between. Here the CDR3 reads CSARSGDSNQPQHF. For the CDR3, the DNA is TGCAGTGCTAGGTCAGGGGATAGCAATCAGCCCCAGCATTTT.